The entry below describes one T cell receptor (beta chain). These data are taken from a study of shared clonotypes between healthy human individuals. It was into CD45RA+ naive and CD45RA-negative memory subsets that the CD4+ cells were split. Trimming cost V 4 bases and J 0 bases; bases outside gene matches: 7. The germline V gene has CDR1 SGDLS and CDR2 YYNGEE. This CDR3 spans 16 amino acids. Clones were read by immunoSEQ multiplex PCR, and TCRdb kept only the in-frame ones, dropping some. The table records approximately 240,000 clones, 60% to 70% of them present only once. The TCR sequence derives from a man aged 30-40 years in good health. Sequencing was performed on memory CD4+ T cells sorted from blood. The subset denotes: CD45RA-negative fraction. This chain links TRBV9 with TRBJ1-1; TRBD1 aligns across 9 bases. CDR3 region: CASSLGQGKMNTEAFF. The CDR3 nucleotides read TGTGCCAGCAGCTTAGGACAGGGGAAGATGAACACTGAAGCTTTCTTT.